This T cell receptor (beta chain) stems from a study of cytomegalovirus exposure and HLA in healthy donors. Study information: Among 398 genotyped donors, 65% to 90% fell in the Caucasian-associated ancestry cluster. Points from the study as a whole: A reported reduction in N-insertions relative to the approximately 640-donor mean was seen in an Asian-associated ancestry cluster in a later analysis. Later analysis revealed greater clonal expansion in HLA-associated TCR beta chains than in equally common others.

The V segment lost 6 bases and the J segment 0 bases; nucleotides outside the gene matches: 22. The CDR3 is made up of 21 amino acids. Germline CDR1 SNHLY, CDR2 FYNNEI. PCR involved 60 Vbeta and 13 Jbeta primers. Profiled with immunoSEQ multiplex PCR; TCRdb holds only in-frame clones, not every one. The sample has under 200,000 clones, around three quarters seen once. On this clone itself: Its antigen is as yet unknown.

Sequencing was done on a sample of PBMCs. The sequence derives from a man between 40 and 49 years old in good health and CMV-seronegative. The rearrangement joins TRBV2 to TRBJ2-3; 9 nucleotides match TRBD1. The CDR3 bases are TGTGCCAGCAGGGCCGGGACAGGGTTTATCCCTAGCGGCGACAGCACAGATACGCAGTATTTT. This gives the protein CASRAGTGFIPSGDSTDTQYF.